The entry below describes one T cell receptor beta chain. The table lists this clonotype with a count of one. The antigen this receptor binds is unknown. Base qualities were left out, and no much larger clone turns up one base away. A lone read offers only weak evidence. Trimming costs V 8 bases and J 8 bases, and their ends lie 15 bases apart. From the cysteine through the phenylalanine, the CDR3 covers 12 amino acids. Only CDR3 DNA is held: 36 bases, read in frame from base 1. As encoded in the germline V gene, CDR1 is SNHLY while CDR2 is FYNNEI. This entry is derived from a study of CD8 T cells in Susac syndrome (dated by TCRdb to about 2019). Looking at the study overall: The study used repertoire sequencing to test whether antigen drove CD8+ T cell activation and differentiation in Susac syndrome. General study outcomes and caveats: The number of individuals in the TCR sequencing and HLA analysis was acknowledged as relatively small.

RNA was extracted using the RNeasy kit, and about 0.45 to 1 ug of the RNA was reverse transcribed with random hexamers. TCR beta CDR3 regions were amplified with the immunoSEQ multiplex PCR assay covering 54 Vbeta and 13 Jbeta segments. PCR amplification bias was corrected using a synthetic template baseline for primer optimization and computational correction. From the authors' description of their analysis: Reads were annotated to V, D and J genes according to IMGT and were analyzed with immunoSEQ Analyzer, with only productive sequences retained. To calculate clonality, Shannon entropy was normalized by log2 of the number of productive unique sequences and then subtracted from one. For each patient and control, public and private clones were evaluated within the 100 most prevalent clones. A clone was defined as Susac-specific if it was absent from the healthy and MS cohorts, from approximately 980 published viral clones and from other ImmuneACCESS disease sequences. Starting from the raw public reads, TCRdb applied fastp trimming at Q25, assembled clones with MiXCR and retained in-frame beta chains. Rows are combined by CDR3 protein, so each entry shows the most common genes and DNA. V and J calls and clone size were set by TCRdb, not the authors. The sample table shows some 180,000 distinct CDR3 sequences, and approximately 94% are seen once. About 0.1% of the sample is held by the ten biggest clonotypes.

Peripheral blood CD8+ and CD4+ T cells from healthy donors, Susac syndrome patients and multiple sclerosis patients were profiled by high-throughput TCR beta sequencing. Healthy donors were age- and sex-matched controls. Bulk CD8+ and CD4+ T cells were purified by magnetic negative isolation, whereas CD8+ TEMRA cells were enriched by FACS. Blood was collected in EDTA tubes and processed within 24 hours, with PBMCs isolated through density gradient centrifugation. PBMCs destined for TCR sequencing were cryopreserved in liquid nitrogen and later thawed in a 37 °C water bath. The sorted or isolated CD4+, CD8+ and CD8+ TEMRA cells had a purity of 90% or higher.

The specimen sequenced was CD4+ T cells from PBMCs. This clonotype was sampled from a human donor in good health. The rearrangement joined TRBV2 to TRBJ1-1; TRBD1 is perhaps the D gene, given 6 matching bases. The nucleotides read TGTGCCAGCGCGAGGTACGGACAGGAAGCTTTCTTT. Translated, it gives CASARYGQEAFF.